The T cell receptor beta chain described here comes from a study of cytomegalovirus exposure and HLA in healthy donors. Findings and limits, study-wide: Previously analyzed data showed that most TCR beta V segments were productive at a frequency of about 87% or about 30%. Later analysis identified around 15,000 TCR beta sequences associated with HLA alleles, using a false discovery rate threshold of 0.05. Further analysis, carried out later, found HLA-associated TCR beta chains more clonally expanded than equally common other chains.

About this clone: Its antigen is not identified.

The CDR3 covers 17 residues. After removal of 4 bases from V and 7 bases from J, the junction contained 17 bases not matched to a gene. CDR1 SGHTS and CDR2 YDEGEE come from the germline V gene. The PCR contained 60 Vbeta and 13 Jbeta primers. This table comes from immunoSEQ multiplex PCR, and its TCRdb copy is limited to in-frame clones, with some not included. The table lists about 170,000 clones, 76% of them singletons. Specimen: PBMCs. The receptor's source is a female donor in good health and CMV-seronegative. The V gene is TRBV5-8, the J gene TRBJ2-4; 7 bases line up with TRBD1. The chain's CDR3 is CASSRTGVSGGINIQYF. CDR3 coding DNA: TGTGCCAGCAGCCGGACCGGAGTTTCAGGGGGTATTAACATTCAGTACTTC.